The clone carrying this T cell receptor (beta chain) came up many times. Its matching antigen is unknown. The entry originates in a study of neurological immune-mediated disorders. Study conclusions and caveats: When the repertoires were grouped phylogenetically, those of 18 of the 34 multiple sclerosis patients came together in a single cluster of related CDR3 sequences, which points to a possible repertoire-level signature.

Unmatched junction bases numbered 5, after V lost 4 bases and J lost 6 bases. Germline CDR1 SGHAT, CDR2 FQNNGV. There are 14 residues in the CDR3. The unsorted libraries originated from 2 million PBMCs kept at -80 C. One entry per CDR3 protein, called by TCRdb with MiXCR from the 5' RACE reads. Here the sample spans about 70,000 distinct CDR3 sequences, about 5.1% being singletons. This receptor was taken from a woman aged 70-85 years with multiple sclerosis. The gene calls are TRBV11-2 and TRBJ2-7; 11 bases align to TRBD1. What was sequenced was PBMCs. The CDR3 DNA reads as TGTGCCAGCAGCTCGGACAGGGGGCGCATCGAGCAGTACTTC. Its protein is CASSSDRGRIEQYF. The full variable domain, with the rest looked up from reference TRBV11-2 and TRBJ2-7, is EAGVAQSPRYKIIEKRQSVAFWCNPISGHATLYWYQQILGQGPKLLIQFQNNGVVDDSQLPKDRFSAERLKGVDSTLKIQPAKLEDSAVYLCASSSDRGRIEQYFGPGTRLTVT.